These 30 T cell receptor beta chains were all obtained from the same sample, sequenced in a study of identical twins. In TCRdb, the 5' RACE reads were re-called with MiXCR into one record per CDR3 protein. This table has under 800,000 distinct CDR3 sequences, about 20% appearing once. The sample also formed part of further work on T cells expressing NK-cell markers.

The sequenced sample was PBMCs. These receptors all come from a woman younger than 35 in good health.

J is TRBJ2-1 and V is TRBV18; D gene ambiguous. V was shortened by 6 bases and J by 0 bases, with 9 bases between the two germline ends. CDR3 length equals 14 residues. Germline V gene sequence: CDR1 KGHSH, CDR2 LQKENI. The CDR3 sequence: CASSDSNSYNEQFF. CDR3 in DNA: TGTGCCAGCTCGGATTCAAACTCCTACAATGAGCAGTTCTTC.

V gene TRBV7-2 combines with J gene TRBJ1-6; D is ambiguous. V was shortened by 7 bases and J by 2 bases, with 9 bases between the two germline ends. Germline lookup yields CDR1 SGHTA and CDR2 FQGNSA. The CDR3 runs 14 residues. CDR3 residues: CASNGPTYNSPLHF. The CDR3 DNA follows: TGTGCCAGCAATGGTCCGACCTATAATTCACCCCTCCACTTT.

This chain links TRBV11-2 with TRBJ2-2, with a possible D match to TRBD1 (6 bases). The CDR3 consists of 15 residues. Germline CDR1 and CDR2: SGHAT and FQNNGV. V was pared by 5 bases and J by 4 bases, with 14 bases between. The DNA for the CDR3 is TGTGCCAGCAGCAGACAAACAGGGTCCACCGGGGAGCTGTTTTTT. This translates into CASSRQTGSTGELFF.

V usage is TRBV10-2 and J usage is TRBJ2-1, with D possibly matching TRBD2 (5 bases). With 7 bases removed from V and 8 bases from J, the gap between germline ends came to 12 bases. Germline V gene data show CDR1 as WSHSY and CDR2 as SAAADI. The length of the CDR3 is 12 residues. The CDR3 nucleotides read TGCGCCAGCACCCGAGGGTCTGATGAGCAGTTCTTC. It codes for CASTRGSDEQFF.

A few counts support this clonotype. V is TRBV6-5 and J is TRBJ2-3, with D perhaps TRBD1 (6 bases). The V end was cut by 0 bases, the J end by 2 bases, with 9 bases between. This CDR3 region has 15 residues. Germline CDR1 reads MNHEY; CDR2 reads SVGAGI. The CDR3 DNA sequence: TGTGCCAGCAGTTACTCGCGACAGGTCACAGATACGCAGTATTTT. Encoded protein: CASSYSRQVTDTQYF.

Only a few counts were recorded for this clonotype. The genes are TRBV10-3 and TRBJ2-2; D gene unclear. The germline V gene encodes CDR1 ENHRY and CDR2 SYGVKD. Trimming stripped 4 bases from V and 5 bases from J, with 8 bases between. CDR3 length: 13 amino acids. For the CDR3, the DNA is TGTGCCATCAGTGCAGTAGGGACCGGGGAGCTGTTTTTT. Its translation: CAISAVGTGELFF.

This rearrangement joins TRBV6-1 to TRBJ2-1; 12 bases are a match to TRBD2. Unmatched junction bases numbered 7, after V lost 6 bases and J lost 4 bases. The CDR3 is 16 amino acids. Germline V lookup: CDR1 MNHNS, CDR2 SASEGT. This chain's CDR3 is CASSPTSGSKYNEQFF. For the CDR3, the DNA is TGTGCCAGCAGCCCGACTAGCGGGAGTAAGTACAATGAGCAGTTCTTC.

The chain recombines TRBV10-3 with TRBJ1-6, with 9 bases identical to TRBD1. The V gene's germline CDR1 is ENHRY and CDR2 SYGVKD. Trimming took 9 bases from V and 9 from J; bases not matched to a gene: 6. The CDR3 consists of 13 residues. The CDR3 protein is CAIEGQGASPLHF. As DNA, the CDR3 is TGTGCCATTGAGGGACAGGGTGCTTCACCCCTCCACTTT.

This clonotype occurred a few times. The genes are TRBV6-4 and TRBJ2-5; 13 bases map to TRBD2. V trimming: 6 bases; J trimming: 3 bases; junction bases outside the gene matches: 13. Germline V gene data show CDR1 as MRHNA and CDR2 as SNTAGT. This CDR3 comprises 18 residues. This CDR3 is CASRGLGLAGVSEETQYF. For the CDR3, the DNA is TGTGCCAGCAGGGGACTCGGACTAGCGGGAGTGAGTGAAGAGACCCAGTACTTC.

The chain carries TRBV3-1 and TRBJ1-1; 7 bases fit TRBD1. Germline CDR1 LGHDT, CDR2 YNNKEL (reference sequence). The CDR3 is 18 amino acids. The ends lost 4 bases at V and 5 bases at J; junction bases unmatched: 19. The CDR3 is CASSPPGPGGVAGTEAFF. The CDR3 nucleotides read TGTGCCAGCAGCCCTCCTGGGCCAGGGGGGGTTGCTGGTACTGAAGCTTTCTTT. Full variable domain (rest looked up from reference TRBV3-1 and TRBJ1-1): DTAVSQTPKYLVTQMGNDKSIKCEQNLGHDTMYWYKQDSKKFLKIMFSYNNKELIINETVPNRFSPKSPDKAHLNLHINSLELGDSAVYFCASSPPGPGGVAGTEAFFGQGTRLTVV.

This clonotype appeared a few times. This chain links TRBV3-1 with TRBJ2-3, with D possibly matching TRBD1 (6 bases). The CDR3 length is 13 residues. V lost 4 bases to trimming and J lost 9 bases, with 14 bases between them. Germline loops: CDR1 LGHDT, CDR2 YNNKEL (reference sequence). The CDR3 here is CASSPPAGVTQYF. The CDR3 DNA reads TGTGCCAGCAGCCCCCCGGCAGGGGTCACGCAGTATTTT.

This clonotype has only a few counts. The chain joins TRBV20-1 to TRBJ2-2; no firm D call. CDR3 length equals 12 residues. The germline V and J ends were trimmed by 2 bases and 3 bases, with 4 bases remaining between them. Germline V gives CDR1 DFQATT, CDR2 SNEGSKA (reference sequence). The CDR3 bases are TGCAGTGCTAGACCTTACACCGGGGAGCTGTTTTTT. Encoded protein: CSARPYTGELFF.

The gene calls are TRBV11-3 and TRBJ2-7; D is tentatively TRBD1 or TRBD2 (5 bases each). The ends were cut back, 4 bases at V and 1 base at J, with 17 bases in the middle. This CDR3 has 16 residues. From germline, CDR1 is SGHNT and CDR2 YENEEA. The CDR3 nucleotides read TGTGCCAGCAGCTCCTCCGGGACCACCCTTTCCTACGAGCAGTACTTC. It specifies CASSSSGTTLSYEQYF.

The chain carries TRBV5-1 and TRBJ2-5, with a tentative D call TRBD2 (6 bases). V was trimmed by 3 bases and J by 6 bases, leaving 18 bases between them. CDR3 length: 15 residues. CDR1 SGHRS and CDR2 YFSETQ come from the germline V gene. CDR3 coding DNA: TGCGCCAGCAGCTGGGGGGTCAAATCTCAGCAGACCCAGTACTTC. Its translation: CASSWGVKSQQTQYF.

This clonotype was observed a few times. The chain couples TRBV9 to TRBJ2-5, with 10 bases that match TRBD2. The CDR3 spans 16 residues. J was trimmed by 2 bases and V by 4 bases; bases with no gene match: 8. Germline CDR1 is SGDLS and CDR2 is YYNGEE. CDR3: CASSTSGTSAQETQYF. The CDR3 DNA is TGTGCCAGCAGCACCTCCGGGACTAGCGCACAAGAGACCCAGTACTTC.

This chain's CDR3 is CASSVESAREQYF. In nucleotides, the CDR3 is TGTGCCAGCAGTGTGGAGAGCGCGCGGGAGCAGTACTTC. The genes are TRBV6-1 and TRBJ2-7; no reliable D call. Germline CDR1 reads MNHNS; CDR2 reads SASEGT. Trimming took off 4 bases at V and 7 bases at J, with 14 bases between the two ends. CDR3 size: 13 residues.

The sample holds a few counts of this clonotype. This rearrangement joins TRBV7-9 to TRBJ2-1; D uncertain. Germline CDR1 and CDR2: SEHNR and FQNEAQ (reference sequence). The V end lost 4 bases, the J end lost 10 bases, and 20 bases lay between the germline ends. The CDR3 covers 15 residues. The CDR3 loop reads CASSSRLSRLWEQFF. Written as DNA, the CDR3 is TGTGCCAGCAGCTCCCGCTTAAGTCGTTTATGGGAGCAGTTCTTC.

The V and J genes are TRBV7-6 and TRBJ1-4, with D uncertain. V was pared by 6 bases and J by 7 bases, with 24 bases between. This CDR3 has 17 amino acids. Germline values: CDR1 SGHVS, CDR2 FNYEAQ. The CDR3 coding sequence is TGTGCCAGCAGAGGCGCAGATCTCCGGTCAGGAGGTGAAAAACTGTTTTTT. As protein: CASRGADLRSGGEKLFF.

This clonotype has only a few counts. The V gene is TRBV10-3, the J gene TRBJ2-5; TRBD1 is a possible D gene (6 bases). V was shortened by 2 bases and J by 5 bases, with 15 bases between the two germline ends. The CDR3 consists of 15 residues. In germline, CDR1 is ENHRY, CDR2 SYGVKD. The CDR3 DNA is TGTGCCATCAGTGAGATTCCGGGACAACTGGAGACCCAGTACTTC. The encoded protein is CAISEIPGQLETQYF.

The V call is TRBV5-1, the J call TRBJ2-1; D is possibly TRBD1 or TRBD2 (5 bases each). The CDR3 has 15 amino acids. Between the trimmed V and J ends, which lost 0 bases and 5 bases, there was a span of 12 bases. The germline gives CDR1 SGHRS, CDR2 YFSETQ. The CDR3 sequence is CASSLGGFSHNEQFF. DNA of the CDR3: TGCGCCAGCAGCTTGGGGGGGTTTTCCCACAATGAGCAGTTCTTC. Variable domain in full (rest from reference TRBV5-1 and TRBJ2-1): KAGVTQTPRYLIKTRGQQVTLSCSPISGHRSVSWYQQTPGQGLQFLFEYFSETQRNKGNFPGRFSGRQFSNSRSEMNVSTLELGDSALYLCASSLGGFSHNEQFFGPGTRLTVL.

This rearrangement joins TRBV5-1 to TRBJ2-3; TRBD1 matches 8 bases. The CDR3 runs to 13 residues. The germline V gene encodes CDR1 SGHRS and CDR2 YFSETQ. The V and J ends lost 2 bases and 5 bases, in that order; junction bases with no gene match: 1. The CDR3 bases are TGCGCCAGCAGCTTACAGGGGGAAGATACGCAGTATTTT. Translation gives CASSLQGEDTQYF. Combining the CDR3 with reference TRBV5-1 and TRBJ2-3 gives the whole variable domain KAGVTQTPRYLIKTRGQQVTLSCSPISGHRSVSWYQQTPGQGLQFLFEYFSETQRNKGNFPGRFSGRQFSNSRSEMNVSTLELGDSALYLCASSLQGEDTQYFGPGTRLTVL.

This clonotype was counted only a few times. The genes are TRBV5-1 and TRBJ1-6, with D hard to call. V lost 0 bases and J 6 bases, leaving 13 bases between the germline ends. CDR3 length: 16 residues. Per germline, CDR1 SGHRS and CDR2 YFSETQ. DNA for the CDR3: TGCGCCAGCAGCTTGGAGGGCAGGATTATTAATTCACCCCTCCACTTT. The encoded protein is CASSLEGRIINSPLHF. The whole variable domain, remainder taken from reference TRBV5-1 and TRBJ1-6, is KAGVTQTPRYLIKTRGQQVTLSCSPISGHRSVSWYQQTPGQGLQFLFEYFSETQRNKGNFPGRFSGRQFSNSRSEMNVSTLELGDSALYLCASSLEGRIINSPLHFGNGTRLTVT.

This clonotype was observed at least ten times. The chain has TRBV20-1 and TRBJ2-3; unclear D gene. Per the germline V gene, CDR1 is DFQATT and CDR2 is SNEGSKA (reference sequence). The CDR3 contains 15 residues. V lost 3 bases to trimming and J lost 0 bases, with 13 bases between them. CDR3 sequence: CSASHRDPSTDTQYF. The CDR3 bases are TGCAGTGCTAGTCATCGAGATCCTAGCACAGATACGCAGTATTTT.

This clonotype was counted many times. The chain links TRBV20-1 to TRBJ2-2; 10 bases agree with TRBD2. J gave up 1 base and V 6 bases, and 2 bases lay outside the gene matches. The CDR3 totals 14 residues. Germline V gene data show CDR1 as DFQATT and CDR2 as SNEGSKA (reference sequence). The CDR3 reads CSAPSGGNTGELFF. The CDR3 DNA is TGCAGTGCCCCTAGCGGGGGGAACACCGGGGAGCTGTTTTTT.

This rearrangement joins TRBV21-1 to TRBJ2-7; the table's D gene call, TRBD1, was not cross checked with the DNA. TRBV21-1 is tagged as a pseudogene. This CDR3 spans 14 amino acids. CDR3 DNA sequence: TGTGCCAGCAGCAAGGCGGGACAGGTCCCCGAGCAGTACTTC. This codes for CASSKAGQVPEQYF.

The V and J genes are TRBV19 and TRBJ2-3; 10 bases fit TRBD1. The CDR3 length is 14 residues. Germline CDR1 and CDR2: LNHDA and SQIVND (reference sequence). The V segment lost 10 bases and the J segment 2 bases; nucleotides outside the gene matches: 6. CDR3 region: CATRDRGHTDTQYF. The CDR3 region has the DNA TGTGCCACCCGGGACAGGGGACACACAGATACGCAGTATTTT.

CDR3: CASRPHQNTEAFF. In DNA form, the CDR3 reads TGTGCCAGCAGGCCCCATCAGAACACTGAAGCTTTCTTT. The genes are TRBV5-5 and TRBJ1-1; D uncertain. Trimming cost V 5 bases and J 1 base, with 9 bases left between them. This CDR3 is built from 13 residues. Looked up from germline, CDR1 is SGHKS and CDR2 is YYEKEE (reference sequence).

This clonotype was detected only a few times. This chain connects TRBV12-3 or TRBV12-4 to TRBJ2-2, with 7 bases lining up with TRBD2. This CDR3 spans 14 amino acids. J was trimmed by 7 bases and V by 6 bases; bases with no gene match: 8. The CDR3 sequence is CASSWGRGDGELFF. The DNA of the CDR3 is TGTGCCAGCAGCTGGGGGAGGGGAGACGGGGAGCTGTTTTTT.

The V call is TRBV13, the J call TRBJ2-7; the match to TRBD2 covers 9 bases. The CDR3 runs 15 residues. The germline V gene has CDR1 PRHDT and CDR2 FYEKMQ (reference sequence). With V trimmed by 1 base and J by 5 bases, 6 bases remained unmatched. The CDR3 spells CASSLAPSGGNEQYF. CDR3 DNA: TGTGCCAGCAGCTTAGCGCCGAGCGGGGGGAACGAGCAGTACTTC.

This clonotype was picked up a small number of times. The rearrangement links TRBV15 to TRBJ2-7; tentatively, D is TRBD1 or TRBD2 (5 bases each). Looked up from germline, CDR1 is LNHNV and CDR2 is YYDKDF (reference sequence). There are 15 residues in the CDR3. V was cut by 1 base and J by 1 base, with 11 bases left in between. The CDR3 DNA sequence: TGTGCCACCAGCAGAGTTCGGGACGGGTCCTACGAGCAGTACTTC. It is translated as CATSRVRDGSYEQYF.